This is a list of T cell receptor beta chains from one sample in a study of Siglec-9 on CD8 T cells in melanoma. Here immunoSEQ multiplex PCR was the method, and the copy in TCRdb shows in-frame clones only, minus some. The sample carries more than 30,000 clones, about four fifths recorded once. The sequencing input was Siglec-9- CD8+ T cells sorted from blood. Receptors were obtained from a human donor in good health. The CDR3 runs from the conserved cysteine through the conserved F or W. The D gene is left open where the match is weak. Clone size is not always given. Where it is, it says once, few, many or a class for expanded clones.

clone_size j_call d_call v_call cdr3_nt cdr3_aa
NA TRBJ1-4 NA TRBV19 TGTGCCAGTAGCTCGGCCTTCGCAGGGCGTAATGAAAAACTGTTTTTT CASSSAFAGRNEKLFF
few TRBJ1-2 NA TRBV7-6 TGTGCCAGCAGCTTATTTGACTTCGGGGATGGCTACACCTTC CASSLFDFGDGYTF
NA TRBJ2-1 TRBD2 TRBV29-1 TGCAGCGTTGTAGCGGGAGGAAGAGGAGGTGGGCAGTTCTTC CSVVAGGRGGGQFF
once TRBJ2-7 TRBD2 TRBV5-1 TGCGCCAGCAGCTTCCTAGCGGACTCCTACGAGCAGTACTTC CASSFLADSYEQYF
NA TRBJ2-4 TRBD1 TRBV6-5 TGTGCCAGCAGTTCACCGGGACAGGGGCAAAACATTCAGTACTTC CASSSPGQGQNIQYF
NA TRBJ2-6 NA TRBV6-5 TGTGCCAGCAGACGGAGCTCTGGGGCCAACGTCCTGACTTTC CASRRSSGANVLTF
NA TRBJ1-5 NA TRBV30 TGTGCCTGGAGTGCAGGGATTGGGGATCAGCCCCAGCATTTT CAWSAGIGDQPQHF
once TRBJ2-7 TRBD1 TRBV6-5 TGTGCCAGCAGTTACGAGGCAGGGGGCTACGAGCAGTACTTC CASSYEAGGYEQYF
NA TRBJ2-1 NA TRBV29-1 TGCAGCGTTGGACGCCCGGACAGAATTGAGCAGTTCTTC CSVGRPDRIEQFF
NA TRBJ1-3 NA TRBV28 TGTGCCAGCAGACTGACAGGCAGCTCTGGAAACACCATATATTTT CASRLTGSSGNTIYF
NA TRBJ2-1 TRBD2 TRBV29-1 TGCAGCGTCGACATGCGGGAGGGCCTGGGTGAGCAGTTCTTC CSVDMREGLGEQFF
NA TRBJ1-5 NA TRBV19 TGTGCCAGTAGTATCGGGGGCAGTTACGGCAATCAGCCCCAGCATTTT CASSIGGSYGNQPQHF
NA TRBJ1-1 NA TRBV7-9 TGTGCCAGCAGCGTGCCGATGAACACTGAAGCTTTCTTT CASSVPMNTEAFF
NA TRBJ2-3 NA TRBV7-6 TGTGCCAGCAGCTTACCCCCCCCAGATACGCAGTATTTT CASSLPPPDTQYF
NA TRBJ1-2 TRBD1 TRBV6-1 TGTGCCAGCAGTGAAGGGTACCCGAGACAGGGTTCTAACTATGGCTACACCTTC CASSEGYPRQGSNYGYTF
NA TRBJ2-3 NA TRBV6-6 TGTGCCAGCAGTTACGAGCCGGGAACAGATACGCAGTATTTT CASSYEPGTDTQYF
NA TRBJ2-1 TRBD2 TRBV7-3 TGTGCCAGCAGCCCGACTAGCGGGAGGTACTACAATGAGCAGTTCTTC CASSPTSGRYYNEQFF
NA TRBJ2-1 TRBD1 TRBV28 TGTGCCAGCAGTTCTGGGACAGGGGTCGGCGATGAGCAGTTCTTC CASSSGTGVGDEQFF
once TRBJ1-5 NA TRBV7-9 TGTGCCAGCAGCCCTTCCGGGTCCTCCTATCAGCCCCAGCATTTT CASSPSGSSYQPQHF
NA TRBJ2-7 NA TRBV4-1 TGCGCCAGCAGCCCCGGGGTAGGAGGGGGCTACGAGCAGTACTTC CASSPGVGGGYEQYF
NA TRBJ1-1 NA TRBV6-6 TGTGCCAGCAGTTCTGGGCCTGAGGCTGAAGCTTTCTTT CASSSGPEAEAFF
NA TRBJ2-7 NA TRBV5-6 TGTGCCAGCAGCCCCACCGGGGAAGGGAGCTACGAGCAGTACTTC CASSPTGEGSYEQYF
NA TRBJ2-2 NA TRBV7-6 TGTGCCAGCAGCTTAGCGAAGGACGGGGAGCTGTTTTTT CASSLAKDGELFF
few TRBJ1-3 NA TRBV27 TGTGCCAGCAGTTCGGTGGGGTCTGGAAACACCATATATTTT CASSSVGSGNTIYF
NA TRBJ2-2 NA TRBV5-1 TGCGCCAGCAGCTTAGAGGGGAGCCCTCAAAACGGGGAGCTGTTTTTT CASSLEGSPQNGELFF
NA TRBJ2-1 TRBD2 TRBV7-9 TGTGCCAGCAGCTTAGGTCTAGCGGGAGGATACACCTACAATGAGCAGTTCTTC CASSLGLAGGYTYNEQFF
NA TRBJ2-5 TRBD2 TRBV4-1 TGCGCCAGCAGCCGGGGGGGAGGCGGGGAGACCCAGTACTTC CASSRGGGGETQYF
NA TRBJ2-1 TRBD2 TRBV27 TGTGCCAGCAGTTTTGGGGGCGGGAGGGGGAATGAGCAGTTCTTC CASSFGGGRGNEQFF
NA TRBJ2-2 NA TRBV10-1 TGCGCCAGCAGTGAGAATGTCGAGGCTGGGGAGCTGTTTTTT CASSENVEAGELFF
NA TRBJ2-1 NA TRBV27 TGTGCCACCGCAATTCGTGCGGGTGAGCAGTTCTTC CATAIRAGEQFF
NA TRBJ2-1 NA TRBV7-8 TGTGCCAGCAGCTTAGTTAGCCTTCCTGGGAATGAGCAGTTCTTC CASSLVSLPGNEQFF
NA TRBJ2-1 TRBD2 TRBV5-8 TGTGCCAGCAGCTTGGTCACCCCTAGCGGGAGCTCCTACAATGAGCAGTTCTTC CASSLVTPSGSSYNEQFF
few TRBJ1-5 NA TRBV19 TGTGCCAGTAGTATTATCGGGAATCAGCCCCAGCATTTT CASSIIGNQPQHF
NA TRBJ1-1 NA TRBV7-9 TGTGCCAGCAGCCCATGGGTGGGAACTGAAGCTTTCTTT CASSPWVGTEAFF
NA TRBJ2-7 TRBD2 TRBV11-2 TGTGCCAGCAGCTTAGTAGCCCTAGCGGGAGGCGAGCAGTACTTC CASSLVALAGGEQYF
NA TRBJ2-6 NA TRBV7-9 TGTGCCAGCAGCTCTGCTCGGGGAACCTCTGGGGCCAACGTCCTGACTTTC CASSSARGTSGANVLTF
NA TRBJ2-3 NA TRBV20-1 TGCAGTGCTAGGTCCGGTACGCAGTATTTT CSARSGTQYF
NA TRBJ1-5 TRBD1 TRBV6-6 TGTGCCAGCAGTTACCCTGGGACAGGGGTGTTTCAGCCCCAGCATTTT CASSYPGTGVFQPQHF
NA TRBJ2-3 NA TRBV9 TGTGCCAGCAGCGTAGAGGGGGAAAGCACAGATACGCAGTATTTT CASSVEGESTDTQYF
NA TRBJ2-7 TRBD2 TRBV29-1 TGCAGCGTTGAAGGGATGGCGGGAGGAAACGAGCAGTACTTC CSVEGMAGGNEQYF
NA TRBJ1-1 NA TRBV6-1 TGTGCCAGCAGTGAACCAGAAGGGTTCGGAACTGAAGCTTTCTTT CASSEPEGFGTEAFF
once TRBJ2-7 TRBD2 TRBV7-8 TGTGCCAGCAGCTTAGTGCCAGAGGGACTAGCGGGTGCCTACGAGCAGTACTTC CASSLVPEGLAGAYEQYF
NA TRBJ1-2 TRBD1 TRBV9 TGTGCCAGCAGCGGATGGACAGGGAATAACTACACCTTC CASSGWTGNNYTF
NA TRBJ1-2 NA TRBV5-6 TGTGCCAGCAGCTTGGACTATGGCTACACCTTC CASSLDYGYTF
NA TRBJ2-1 TRBD2 TRBV7-3 TGTGCCAGCAGCCCCCTCGCGGGAGTAGCCAATGAGCAGTTCTTC CASSPLAGVANEQFF
NA TRBJ2-7 NA TRBV10-1 TGCGCCAGCAGTAAGGGGTTTGGTACCGAGCAGTACTTC CASSKGFGTEQYF
once TRBJ1-3 NA TRBV7-9 TGTGCCAGCAGCTTGCGTGGGGGAGGCCGATCTGGAAACACCATATATTTT CASSLRGGGRSGNTIYF
NA TRBJ2-7 NA TRBV27 TGTGCCAGCAGTTCTCGGCGGGAAGACTACGAGCAGTACTTC CASSSRREDYEQYF
NA TRBJ2-5 TRBD2 TRBV11-3 TGTGCCAGCAGCCTCCAGACGGGGCGGGGGGGCCAAGAGACCCAGTACTTC CASSLQTGRGGQETQYF
NA TRBJ2-7 TRBD1 TRBV28 TGTGCCAGCAGCTCTGGGACAGGGATTACCTACGAGCAGTACTTC CASSSGTGITYEQYF
NA TRBJ2-3 NA TRBV15 TGTGCCACCAGCAGGTCCGGGACCAGCACAGATACGCAGTATTTT CATSRSGTSTDTQYF
NA TRBJ2-1 NA TRBV20-1 TGCAGTGCTAGAGATGACCGCGAGCAGTTCTTC CSARDDREQFF
NA TRBJ1-4 NA TRBV9 TGTGCCAGCAGCCCAGACACCGAAAAACTGTTTTTT CASSPDTEKLFF
NA TRBJ2-5 NA TRBV6-5 TGTGCCAGCAGTTACGGAGGGGGACACCAAGAGACCCAGTACTTC CASSYGGGHQETQYF
NA TRBJ2-7 TRBD1 TRBV7-9 TGTGCCAGCAGCTCACGATCAGACAGGGGGATTACCTACGAGCAGTACTTC CASSSRSDRGITYEQYF
few TRBJ2-7 NA TRBV7-9 TGTGCCAGCAGCGCGTCCAGGGCGCTCGAGCAGTACTTC CASSASRALEQYF
once TRBJ2-7 NA TRBV7-7 TGTGCTAGCAGCTTAACAGAATCCTACGAGCAGTACTTC CASSLTESYEQYF
once TRBJ2-5 TRBD2 TRBV10-3 TGTGCCATCAGTGACCTAGGACTAGCGGGAGAGTGGGAGACCCAGTACTTC CAISDLGLAGEWETQYF
NA TRBJ2-3 NA TRBV7-9 TGTGCCAGCAGATACAGGGACGATTACACAGATACGCAGTATTTT CASRYRDDYTDTQYF